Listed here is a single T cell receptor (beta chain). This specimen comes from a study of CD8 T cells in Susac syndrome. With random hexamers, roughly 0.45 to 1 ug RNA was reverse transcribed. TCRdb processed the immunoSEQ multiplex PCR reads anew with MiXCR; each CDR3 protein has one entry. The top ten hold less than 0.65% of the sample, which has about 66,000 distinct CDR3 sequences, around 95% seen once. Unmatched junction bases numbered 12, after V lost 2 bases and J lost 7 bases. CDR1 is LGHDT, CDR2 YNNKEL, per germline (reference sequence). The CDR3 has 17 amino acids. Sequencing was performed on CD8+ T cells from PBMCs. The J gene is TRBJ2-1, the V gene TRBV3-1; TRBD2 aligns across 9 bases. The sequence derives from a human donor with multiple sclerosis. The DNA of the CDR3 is TGTGCCAGCAGCCAACCACCTGCGGGGGGGCCTAGAAATGAGCAGTTCTTC. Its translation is CASSQPPAGGPRNEQFF.